Below, 30 T cell receptor beta chains from the same sample are listed, as sequenced in a study of blood T cells in healthy people across ages. A second PCR of roughly 7 to 11 cycles used a sample-barcoded 5' primer and a J-beta primer mix. TCRdb re-analysed the 5' RACE reads in MiXCR, keeping a single row per CDR3 protein. The data show 650,000 to 700,000 distinct CDR3 sequences, approximately 52% seen once. Sequences were obtained from blood. These receptors were taken from a woman over 75 in good health.

Comments on this clonotype: A much larger clonotype is one base distant, so this may be a read error. The rearrangement links TRBV27 to TRBJ2-3, with 8 bases that match TRBD1. The trim removed 8 bases at V and 6 bases at J, leaving 10 bases unmatched. Germline CDR1 reads MNHEY; CDR2 reads SMNVEV (reference sequence). The CDR3 totals 14 residues. The CDR3 reads CASGQGYPVDTQYF. For the CDR3, the DNA is TGTGCCAGCGGACAGGGTTACCCGGTCGATACGCAGTATTTT.

With regard to this clonotype: One base away lies a much larger clone, so this may be a sequencing read error. The J gene is TRBJ2-1, the V gene TRBV2; TRBD1 might be the D (5 bases). CDR1 and CDR2 from the germline V gene are SNHLY and FYNNEI. V dropped 8 bases and J dropped 3 bases, with 11 bases sitting between them. This CDR3 is built from 13 residues. The CDR3 nucleotides read TGTGCCAGCGGGGCGACAGTCTACAATGAGCAGTTCTTC. Its protein product is CASGATVYNEQFF.

This clonotype has ten or more counts. A much larger clone lies a single base off, so this may be a read error. The rearrangement joins TRBV6-5 to TRBJ2-5; 7 bases are a match to TRBD2. Germline CDR1 reads MNHEY; CDR2 reads SVGAGI. V lost 5 bases and J lost 1; bases outside the gene matches: 4. The length of the CDR3 is 14 residues. DNA of the CDR3: TGTGCCAGCAGTGATCCGGGGGGCCAAGAGACCCAGTACTTC. This encodes CASSDPGGQETQYF.

This clonotype was counted many times. The J gene is TRBJ2-3, the V gene TRBV4-3; D not resolved. CDR1 and CDR2 (germline): LGHNA, YSLEER. The ends were cut back, 0 bases at V and 8 bases at J, with 12 bases in the middle. The CDR3 is 14 amino acids. The CDR3 protein is CASSQEGQIRTQYF. CDR3 in DNA: TGCGCCAGCAGCCAAGAGGGCCAGATCCGTACGCAGTATTTT.

The chain employs TRBV6-2 or TRBV6-3 and TRBJ2-5, with D unresolved. There are 13 residues in the CDR3. In germline, CDR1 is MNHEY, CDR2 SVGEGT. Trimming took off 4 bases at V and 5 bases at J, with 11 bases between the two ends. The CDR3 is CASSLPTPETQYF. The CDR3 DNA reads TGTGCCAGCAGTTTACCCACCCCTGAGACCCAGTACTTC.

The chain uses TRBV5-1 and TRBJ1-1; possibly TRBD1 for D (6 bases). CDR3 length: 15 residues. CDR1 and CDR2 (germline): SGHRS, YFSETQ. The V end was cut by 5 bases, the J end by 1 base, with 15 bases between. CDR3 sequence (DNA): TGCGCCAGCAGTGTTCAGGGGAGCGGGAACACTGAAGCTTTCTTT. Its protein is CASSVQGSGNTEAFF.

The chain links TRBV29-1 to TRBJ2-1; D is possibly TRBD2 (6 bases). This CDR3 comprises 13 residues. In germline, CDR1 is SQVTM, CDR2 ANQGSEA. V was trimmed by 3 bases and J by 3 bases, leaving 9 bases between them. The CDR3 spells CSVDPAGYNEQFF. The CDR3, as DNA: TGCAGCGTTGATCCAGCGGGCTACAATGAGCAGTTCTTC.

Comment on this clonotype: A much larger clone lies a single base off, so this may be a read error. V and J are TRBV2 and TRBJ2-1, with D unresolved. This CDR3 has 16 amino acids. Germline assignment: CDR1 SNHLY and CDR2 FYNNEI. The V and J ends lost 3 bases and 0 bases respectively, with 12 bases between them. CDR3 in DNA: TGTGCCAGCAGTGAGGCGGTGCCGAACTCCTACAATGAGCAGTTCTTC. It encodes CASSEAVPNSYNEQFF.

The V call is TRBV10-3, the J call TRBJ2-7; D might be TRBD1 or TRBD2, each matching 5 bases. V was shortened by 0 bases and J by 2 bases, with 14 bases between the two germline ends. CDR1 is ENHRY, CDR2 SYGVKD, per germline. The CDR3 loop spans 16 amino acids. Here the CDR3 DNA reads TGTGCCATCAGTGAGTCTAGGCGGGTGGACACCTACGAGCAGTACTTC. Translating gives CAISESRRVDTYEQYF.

This chain connects TRBV10-3 to TRBJ2-1, with 9 positions matching TRBD2. This CDR3 contains 14 residues. Germline CDR1 is ENHRY and CDR2 is SYGVKD. J was trimmed by 6 bases and V by 5 bases; bases with no gene match: 5. The CDR3 protein is CAISRTSEGNEQFF. As DNA, the CDR3 is TGTGCCATCAGTCGGACTAGCGAAGGCAATGAGCAGTTCTTC.

The chain joins TRBV3-1 to TRBJ2-1; D gene uncertain. CDR1 and CDR2 from the germline V gene are LGHDT and YNNKEL (reference sequence). The CDR3 runs to 15 residues. Trimming cost V 0 bases and J 10 bases, with 16 bases left between them. The DNA for the CDR3 is TGTGCCAGCAGCCAAGATATGGGCCCAGTTAGAGAGCAGTTCTTC. Protein sequence: CASSQDMGPVREQFF.

This clonotype came up many times. The V call is TRBV7-3, the J call TRBJ2-3; D possibly corresponds to TRBD1 (5 bases). Germline-derived CDR1 and CDR2 are SGHTA and FQGTGA. The length of the CDR3 is 12 residues. V lost 2 bases, J lost 11 bases, and 11 bases lay in between. CDR3 DNA: TGTGCCAGCAGCTTATCAGGGAACCAGCAGTATTTT. Its protein is CASSLSGNQQYF.

The V gene is TRBV4-3, the J gene TRBJ1-1, with D unresolved. The V end was cut by 0 bases, the J end by 2 bases, with 10 bases between. This CDR3 is built from 15 residues. CDR1 and CDR2 (germline): LGHNA, YSLEER. DNA of the CDR3: TGCGCCAGCAGCCAAGATCGGCGGCCAAACACTGAAGCTTTCTTT. Translation gives CASSQDRRPNTEAFF.

This clonotype was recorded many times. V usage is TRBV5-1 and J usage is TRBJ2-3, with D possibly being TRBD1 (6 bases). The CDR3 spans 16 residues. V shed 2 bases and J shed 0 bases, with 13 bases lying between them. Germline V gene data show CDR1 as SGHRS and CDR2 as YFSETQ. The CDR3 loop is CASSLAPGTSTDTQYF. The DNA for the CDR3 is TGCGCCAGCAGCTTAGCTCCCGGGACAAGCACAGATACGCAGTATTTT.

The sample holds many counts of this clonotype. V gene TRBV12-3 or TRBV12-4 combines with J gene TRBJ2-7, with TRBD1 as a possible D gene (6 bases). The CDR3 spans 14 residues. V was trimmed by 1 base and J by 4 bases, leaving 11 bases between them. CDR3 bases: TGTGCCAGCAGTTTAGGGTGGCAGGGGTACGAGCAGTACTTC. It is translated as CASSLGWQGYEQYF.

This clonotype was recorded at least ten times. The chain is built from TRBV3-1 and TRBJ2-3; D ambiguous. Germline V gives CDR1 LGHDT, CDR2 YNNKEL (reference sequence). CDR3 length equals 15 residues. Trimming left V 1 base short and J 8 bases short, with 16 bases between. CDR3 protein: CASSQVVELMGTQYF. The CDR3 nucleotides read TGTGCCAGCAGCCAAGTGGTTGAACTAATGGGTACGCAGTATTTT.

V is TRBV21-1 and J is TRBJ1-4. TRBV21-1 represents a pseudogene. The CDR3 runs 18 residues. The CDR3 reads CASSKRGLGEEANEKLFF. The DNA for the CDR3 is TGTGCCAGCAGCAAAAGAGGATTAGGGGAGGAGGCTAATGAAAAACTGTTTTTT.

The V gene is TRBV29-1, the J gene TRBJ1-5, with a weak D call TRBD1 (6 bases). V lost 6 bases and J lost 7, with 16 bases in between. The CDR3 runs to 13 residues. Germline-derived CDR1 and CDR2 are SQVTM and ANQGSEA. The CDR3, as DNA: TGCAGCGTAGGCCCGGACAGTACGCAGCCCCAGCATTTT. Translated, it gives CSVGPDSTQPQHF.

The chain joins TRBV20-1 to TRBJ2-7; 7 bases match TRBD2. The assigned J gene may be wrong: the sequence end matches TRBJ2-5 better. This CDR3 region has 13 residues. Germline values: CDR1 DFQATT, CDR2 SNEGSKA (reference sequence). The DNA for the CDR3 is TGCAGTGCTAGAGGCGGGAGCCAAGAGACCCAGTACTTC. Protein sequence: CSARGGSQETQYF.

This clonotype was picked up many times. The CDR3 DNA reads TGTGCCAGCTCACCTGGCCAGCTCGAGCAGTACTTC. It encodes CASSPGQLEQYF. The rearrangement uses TRBV18 and TRBJ2-7; D uncertain. Between the trimmed V and J ends, which lost 3 bases and 6 bases, there was a span of 9 bases. Per the germline V gene, CDR1 is KGHSH and CDR2 is LQKENI. The CDR3 is 12 amino acids.

This chain connects TRBV6-4 to TRBJ2-3; D remains unclear. This CDR3 contains 12 residues. Trimming removed 0 bases at V and 4 bases at J, with 2 bases between. From germline, CDR1 is MRHNA and CDR2 SNTAGT. The CDR3 reads CASSDSSDTQYF. Here the CDR3 DNA reads TGTGCCAGCAGTGACTCCTCAGATACGCAGTATTTT.

For this clonotype: Since a much larger clone is just one base distant, this may be a read error. This chain uses TRBV20-1 with TRBJ2-2, with D possibly being TRBD1 (6 bases). The CDR3 totals 14 residues. Trimming stripped 8 bases from V and 3 bases from J, with 16 bases between. Germline values: CDR1 DFQATT, CDR2 SNEGSKA (reference sequence). The CDR3 sequence is CSTTQGTYTGELFF. The CDR3 region has the DNA TGCAGTACTACTCAGGGGACGTACACCGGGGAGCTGTTTTTT.

This clonotype was recorded many times. The genes are TRBV2 and TRBJ2-7; 10 nucleotides line up with TRBD2. Unmatched junction bases numbered 5, after V lost 6 bases and J lost 0 bases. CDR1 SNHLY and CDR2 FYNNEI come from the germline V gene. This CDR3 region has 15 residues. The CDR3 here is CASRRTSGPSYEQYF. The CDR3 DNA sequence: TGTGCCAGCAGGAGGACTAGCGGTCCCTCCTACGAGCAGTACTTC.

V usage is TRBV20-1 and J usage is TRBJ1-3, with a tentative D call TRBD1 (5 bases). The germline gives CDR1 DFQATT, CDR2 SNEGSKA (reference sequence). The V gene lost 3 bases and the J gene lost 4 bases, with 13 bases spanning the gap. The CDR3 sequence is 14 residues long. The CDR3 sequence: CSASTGPLGNTIYF. CDR3 bases: TGCAGTGCTAGTACAGGACCTTTGGGAAACACCATATATTTT.

V usage is TRBV5-1 and J usage is TRBJ1-6; no clear D gene. The germline V gene has CDR1 SGHRS and CDR2 YFSETQ. This CDR3 region has 19 residues. Trimming cost V 0 bases and J 0 bases, with 16 bases left between them. The DNA for the CDR3 is TGCGCCAGCAGCTTGGTAGGGTCCCTACCCAGCTCCTATAATTCACCCCTCCACTTT. Its protein product is CASSLVGSLPSSYNSPLHF.

This clonotype appeared many times. The chain is built from TRBV11-1 and TRBJ2-7, with D unclear. This CDR3 has 13 residues. V lost 3 bases and J 0 bases, leaving 6 bases between the germline ends. CDR1 is SGHAT, CDR2 FQDESV, per germline (reference sequence). The CDR3 DNA sequence: TGTGCCAGCAGCTTTGGCGACTCCTACGAGCAGTACTTC. Protein: CASSFGDSYEQYF.

Concerning this clonotype: Given a much more abundant clone one base away, this may be a read error. This chain uses TRBV20-1 with TRBJ2-1; TRBD2 matches at 7 bases. Germline CDR1 reads DFQATT; CDR2 reads SNEGSKA (reference sequence). The CDR3 consists of 16 residues. The CDR3 here is CSASPGGASIYNGQFF. The CDR3 nucleotides read TGCAGTGCTAGTCCGGGGGGAGCTAGCATCTACAATGGGCAGTTCTTC.

Points on this clonotype: Possible read error: a much larger clone is one base away. The chain combines TRBV7-2 with TRBJ2-1, with a weak D call TRBD2 (6 bases). The CDR3 is 16 amino acids. Germline CDR1 SGHTA, CDR2 FQGNSA. CDR3 loop: CVSSSRSGERYNEQFF. For the CDR3, the DNA is TGTGTCAGCAGCTCTAGGTCGGGGGAACGCTACAATGAGCAGTTCTTC.

The genes are TRBV20-1 and TRBJ2-3; D remains unclear. CDR1 and CDR2 from the germline V gene are DFQATT and SNEGSKA (reference sequence). Trimming removed 1 base at V and 8 bases at J, with 19 bases between. The CDR3 is 15 residues long. CDR3 region: CSARVTPLGPRTQYF. For the CDR3, the DNA is TGCAGTGCTAGAGTAACCCCTCTCGGACCCCGTACGCAGTATTTT.

V is TRBV12-3 or TRBV12-4 and J is TRBJ2-2; D may be TRBD2 (6 bases). V shed 8 bases and J shed 7 bases, with 11 bases lying between them. The CDR3 sequence is 12 residues long. The CDR3 sequence: CASGVGGGELFF. The CDR3 DNA sequence: TGTGCCAGCGGAGTCGGGGGCGGGGAGCTGTTTTTT.